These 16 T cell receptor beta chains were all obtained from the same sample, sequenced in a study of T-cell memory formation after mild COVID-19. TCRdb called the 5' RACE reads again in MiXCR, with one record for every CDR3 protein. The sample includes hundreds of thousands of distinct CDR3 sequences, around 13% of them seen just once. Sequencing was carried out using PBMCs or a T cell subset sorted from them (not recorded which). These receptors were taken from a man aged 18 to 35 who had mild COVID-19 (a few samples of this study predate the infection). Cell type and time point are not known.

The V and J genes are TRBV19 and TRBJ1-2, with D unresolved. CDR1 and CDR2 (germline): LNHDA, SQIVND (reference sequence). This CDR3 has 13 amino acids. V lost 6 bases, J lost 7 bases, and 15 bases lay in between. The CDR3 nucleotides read TGTGCCAGTAGGGCGGAAAAAGTAGGTGGCTACACCTTC. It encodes CASRAEKVGGYTF.

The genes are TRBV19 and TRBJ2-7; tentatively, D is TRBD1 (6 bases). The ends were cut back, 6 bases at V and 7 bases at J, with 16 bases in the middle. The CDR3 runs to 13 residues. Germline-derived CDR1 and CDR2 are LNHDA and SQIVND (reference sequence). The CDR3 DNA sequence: TGTGCCAGTAGCGACGGTTGGGACATTGAGCAGTACTTC. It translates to CASSDGWDIEQYF.

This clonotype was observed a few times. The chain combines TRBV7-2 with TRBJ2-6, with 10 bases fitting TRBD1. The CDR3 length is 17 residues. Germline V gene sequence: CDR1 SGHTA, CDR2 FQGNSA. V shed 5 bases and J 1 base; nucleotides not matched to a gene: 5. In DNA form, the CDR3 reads TGTGCCAGCAGCCAGACAGGGGGCGCTTCTGGGGCCAACGTCCTGACTTTC. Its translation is CASSQTGGASGANVLTF. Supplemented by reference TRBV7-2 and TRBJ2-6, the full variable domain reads GAGVSQSPSNKVTEKGKDVELRCDPISGHTALYWYRQSLGQGLEFLIYFQGNSAPDKSGLPSDRFSAERTGGSVSTLTIQRTQQEDSAVYLCASSQTGGASGANVLTFGAGSRLTVL.

CDR3 amino acids: CASSFLAEETQYF. The CDR3, as DNA: TGTGCCAGCAGCTTTTTAGCGGAAGAGACCCAGTACTTC. V and J are TRBV9 and TRBJ2-5; D possibly corresponds to TRBD2 (6 bases). V was pared by 4 bases and J by 3 bases, with 10 bases between. This CDR3 has 13 amino acids. Germline values: CDR1 SGDLS, CDR2 YYNGEE.

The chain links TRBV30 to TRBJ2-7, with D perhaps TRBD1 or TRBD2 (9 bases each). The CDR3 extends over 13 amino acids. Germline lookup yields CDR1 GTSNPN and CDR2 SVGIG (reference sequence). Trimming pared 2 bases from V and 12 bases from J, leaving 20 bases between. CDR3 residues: CAWSTGTGTSWYF. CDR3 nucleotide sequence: TGTGCCTGGAGTACCGGGACAGGGACTAGCTGGTACTTC.

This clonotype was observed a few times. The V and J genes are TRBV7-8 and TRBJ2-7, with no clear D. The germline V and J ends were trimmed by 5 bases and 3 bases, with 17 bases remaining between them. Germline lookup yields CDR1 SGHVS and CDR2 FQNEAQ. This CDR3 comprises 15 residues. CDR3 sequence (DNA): TGTGCCAGCAGCCCCCGCTATCTTACCGACTACGAGCAGTACTTC. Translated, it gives CASSPRYLTDYEQYF.

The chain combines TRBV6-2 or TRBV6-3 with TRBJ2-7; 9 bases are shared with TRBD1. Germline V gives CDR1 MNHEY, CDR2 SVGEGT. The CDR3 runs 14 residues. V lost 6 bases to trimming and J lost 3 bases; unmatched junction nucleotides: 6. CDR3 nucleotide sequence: TGTGCCAGCAGGAGGACAGGGGACGTCTACGAGCAGTACTTC. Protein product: CASRRTGDVYEQYF.

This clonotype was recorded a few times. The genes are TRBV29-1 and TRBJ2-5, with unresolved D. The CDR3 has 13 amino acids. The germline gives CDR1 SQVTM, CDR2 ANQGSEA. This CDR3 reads CSGSWVKLETQYF. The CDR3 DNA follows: TGCAGTGGTTCTTGGGTAAAACTGGAGACCCAGTACTTC. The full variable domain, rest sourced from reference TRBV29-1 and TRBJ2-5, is SAVISQKPSRDICQRGTSLTIQCQVDSQVTMMFWYRQQPGQSLTLIATANQGSEATYESGFVIDKFPISRPNLTFSTLTVSNMSPEDSSIYLCSGSWVKLETQYFGPGTRLLVL.

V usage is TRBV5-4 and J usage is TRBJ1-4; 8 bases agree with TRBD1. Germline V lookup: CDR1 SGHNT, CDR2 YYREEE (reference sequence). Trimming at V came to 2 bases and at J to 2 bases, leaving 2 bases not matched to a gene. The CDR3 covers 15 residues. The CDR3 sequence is CASSFRQGTNEKLFF. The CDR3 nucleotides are TGTGCCAGCAGCTTTCGACAGGGGACTAATGAAAAACTGTTTTTT.

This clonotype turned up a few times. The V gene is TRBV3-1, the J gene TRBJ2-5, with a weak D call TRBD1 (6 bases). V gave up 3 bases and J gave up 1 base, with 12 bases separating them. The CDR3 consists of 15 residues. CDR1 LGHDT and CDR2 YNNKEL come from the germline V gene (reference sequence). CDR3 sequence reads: CASSQKGGFQETQYF. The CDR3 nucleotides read TGTGCCAGCAGCCAGAAAGGGGGATTCCAAGAGACCCAGTACTTC.

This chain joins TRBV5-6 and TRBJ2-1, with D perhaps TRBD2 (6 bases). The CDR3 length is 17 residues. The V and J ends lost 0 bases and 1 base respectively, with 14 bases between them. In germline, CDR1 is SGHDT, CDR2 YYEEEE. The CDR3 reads CASSLGPPRESYNEQFF. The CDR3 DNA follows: TGTGCCAGCAGCTTGGGCCCACCGCGGGAATCCTACAATGAGCAGTTCTTC.

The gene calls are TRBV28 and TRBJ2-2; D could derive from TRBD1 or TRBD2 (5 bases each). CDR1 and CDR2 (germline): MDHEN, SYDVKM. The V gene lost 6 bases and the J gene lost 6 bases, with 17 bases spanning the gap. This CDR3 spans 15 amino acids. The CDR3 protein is CASRVYGTRSGELFF. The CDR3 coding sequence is TGTGCCAGCAGGGTCTACGGGACGCGTTCCGGGGAGCTGTTTTTT.

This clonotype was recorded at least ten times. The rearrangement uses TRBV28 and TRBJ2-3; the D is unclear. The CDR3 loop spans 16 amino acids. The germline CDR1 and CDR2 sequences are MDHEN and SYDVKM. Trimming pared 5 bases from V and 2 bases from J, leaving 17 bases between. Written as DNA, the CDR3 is TGTGCCAGCAGTACCCTGACATTTACCCTCACAGATACGCAGTATTTT. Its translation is CASSTLTFTLTDTQYF.

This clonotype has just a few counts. The CDR3 loop reads CASSDGAVQETQYF. The CDR3 DNA is TGCGCCAGCAGCGATGGGGCTGTTCAAGAGACCCAGTACTTC. The chain recombines TRBV5-1 with TRBJ2-5, with a weak D call TRBD1 (5 bases). The CDR3 sequence is 14 residues long. V lost 4 bases and J lost 2, with 12 bases in between. Germline V CDR1 and CDR2: SGHRS, YFSETQ.

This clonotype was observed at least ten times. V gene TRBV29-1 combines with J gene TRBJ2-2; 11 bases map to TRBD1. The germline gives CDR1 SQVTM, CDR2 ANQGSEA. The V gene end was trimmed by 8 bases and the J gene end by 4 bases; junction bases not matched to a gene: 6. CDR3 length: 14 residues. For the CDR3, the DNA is TGCAGCATATCGGACAGGGGGCTCACCGGGGAGCTGTTTTTT. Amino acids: CSISDRGLTGELFF.

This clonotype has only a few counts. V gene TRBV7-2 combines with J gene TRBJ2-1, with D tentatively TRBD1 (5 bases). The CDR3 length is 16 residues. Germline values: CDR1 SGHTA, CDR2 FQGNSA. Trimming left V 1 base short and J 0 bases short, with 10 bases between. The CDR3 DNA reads TGTGCCAGCAGCTTAGATCAGGGTAGCTCCTACAATGAGCAGTTCTTC. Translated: CASSLDQGSSYNEQFF.